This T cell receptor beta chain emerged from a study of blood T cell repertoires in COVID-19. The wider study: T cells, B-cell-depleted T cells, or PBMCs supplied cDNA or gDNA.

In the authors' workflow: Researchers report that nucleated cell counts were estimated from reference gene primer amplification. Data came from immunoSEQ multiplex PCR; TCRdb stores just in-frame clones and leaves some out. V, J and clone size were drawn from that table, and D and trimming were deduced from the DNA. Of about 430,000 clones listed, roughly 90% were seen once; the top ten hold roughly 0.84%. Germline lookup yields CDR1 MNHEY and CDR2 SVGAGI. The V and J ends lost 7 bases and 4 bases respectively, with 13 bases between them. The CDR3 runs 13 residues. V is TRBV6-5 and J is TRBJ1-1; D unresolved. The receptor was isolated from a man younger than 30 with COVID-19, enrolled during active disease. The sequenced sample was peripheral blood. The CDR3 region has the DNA TGTGCCAGCAACAACGAACGGGGCACTGAAGCTTTCTTT. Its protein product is CASNNERGTEAFF.